Listed below are T cell receptor beta chains from one sample, sequenced in a study of cytomegalovirus exposure and HLA in healthy donors. Libraries were prepared by immunoSEQ multiplex PCR; TCRdb keeps only in-frame clonotypes and omits some of them. The sample lists some 64,000 clones, 90% to 97% seen once, with 1% to 1.5% in the top ten. Material: PBMCs. These receptors originate from a woman in her late teens or twenties in good health and CMV-seronegative. Each CDR3 is given without its conserved first and last residue. The D gene is left open where the match is weak.

v_call: TRBV7-9; d_call: TRBD1; cdr3_aa: ASSRDRRWDTEAF
v_call: TRBV18; d_call: NA; cdr3_aa: ASSRSVASYEQY
v_call: TRBV28; d_call: NA; cdr3_aa: ASSPPAGSNNEQF
v_call: TRBV9; d_call: NA; cdr3_aa: ASSHPPGEQF
v_call: TRBV25-1; d_call: NA; cdr3_aa: ASSEFEGPSYNEQF
v_call: TRBV7-9; d_call: TRBD1; cdr3_aa: ASSQQGAVGDQPQH
v_call: TRBV5-4; d_call: NA; cdr3_aa: ASSFSDTEAF
v_call: TRBV27; d_call: TRBD1; cdr3_aa: ATMTGQGVGRSTDTQY
v_call: TRBV5-1; d_call: NA; cdr3_aa: ASSPQGHPTNEKLF
v_call: TRBV7-9; d_call: TRBD1; cdr3_aa: ASTHRAETGYNEQF
v_call: TRBV7-2; d_call: TRBD2; cdr3_aa: ASSLSGGWVGGDEQF
v_call: TRBV7-2; d_call: TRBD2; cdr3_aa: ASSSTSGRANEQF
v_call: TRBV28; d_call: NA; cdr3_aa: ASSLVATYNEQF
v_call: TRBV30; d_call: NA; cdr3_aa: AATREDTQY
v_call: TRBV27; d_call: TRBD1; cdr3_aa: ASSRQGARNEQF
v_call: TRBV28; d_call: NA; cdr3_aa: ASSLGRGGEKLF
v_call: TRBV30; d_call: NA; cdr3_aa: AWSVGDTQY
v_call: TRBV28; d_call: NA; cdr3_aa: ASTPGGAYGYT
v_call: TRBV13; d_call: NA; cdr3_aa: ASSPRGWSTDTQY
v_call: TRBV27; d_call: TRBD1; cdr3_aa: ASSPGQGGTYEQF
v_call: TRBV5-6; d_call: NA; cdr3_aa: ASSLVGQNTGELF
v_call: TRBV7-2; d_call: NA; cdr3_aa: ASSRSPGGELF
v_call: TRBV29-1; d_call: TRBD2; cdr3_aa: SVHGLAGAPIKGYNEQF
v_call: TRBV27; d_call: NA; cdr3_aa: ASSPSISTDTQY
v_call: TRBV10-3; d_call: TRBD2; cdr3_aa: AISESGLAGSKQETQY
v_call: TRBV6-1; d_call: TRBD1; cdr3_aa: ASSAQTGTAGQPQH
v_call: TRBV6-5; d_call: TRBD1; cdr3_aa: ASSPGTGAYNEQF
v_call: TRBV30; d_call: NA; cdr3_aa: AWSVGGLSEKLF
v_call: TRBV11-3; d_call: NA; cdr3_aa: ASRLERYEQY
v_call: TRBV11-3; d_call: TRBD2; cdr3_aa: ASSLRGGETQY
v_call: TRBV7-9; d_call: TRBD2; cdr3_aa: ASSEPTSGGDGELF
v_call: TRBV7-3; d_call: TRBD1; cdr3_aa: ASSPKGGHEQY
v_call: TRBV7-9; d_call: NA; cdr3_aa: ASTYGLPTEAF
v_call: TRBV30; d_call: NA; cdr3_aa: AWAPVAARETQY
v_call: TRBV7-9; d_call: TRBD1; cdr3_aa: AAPGQGGAGYT
v_call: TRBV4-3; d_call: TRBD1; cdr3_aa: ASSQATGGTYNEQF
v_call: TRBV15; d_call: TRBD1; cdr3_aa: ATSRGTPTGTGGGYT
v_call: TRBV6-1; d_call: NA; cdr3_aa: ASAGGQWAGELF
v_call: TRBV15; d_call: NA; cdr3_aa: ATSPPGLLFGQF
v_call: TRBV18; d_call: NA; cdr3_aa: ASSRPGSNEKLF
v_call: TRBV2; d_call: NA; cdr3_aa: ASSRDTTYEQY
v_call: TRBV13; d_call: NA; cdr3_aa: ASSFFGRADNYGYT
v_call: TRBV7-2; d_call: NA; cdr3_aa: ASSLPYSNQPQH
v_call: TRBV7-3; d_call: NA; cdr3_aa: ASSLHPAGSIAGNTIY
v_call: TRBV28; d_call: TRBD1; cdr3_aa: ASTPGGWETQY
v_call: TRBV27; d_call: NA; cdr3_aa: ASSLRLNTEAF
v_call: TRBV14; d_call: NA; cdr3_aa: ASSAHGTRQETQY
v_call: TRBV4-1; d_call: TRBD2; cdr3_aa: ASSQVGTSYNEQF
v_call: TRBV28; d_call: TRBD2; cdr3_aa: ASSLGLAGNYEQY
v_call: TRBV10-1; d_call: NA; cdr3_aa: ASSESRGQETQY
v_call: TRBV5-4; d_call: NA; cdr3_aa: ASSLLFSGNTEAF
v_call: TRBV4-2; d_call: TRBD2; cdr3_aa: ASSQRTSGGAPYNEQF
v_call: TRBV4-3; d_call: TRBD2; cdr3_aa: ASSLGSGGWYTGELF
v_call: TRBV19; d_call: NA; cdr3_aa: ASSPGSGETQY
v_call: TRBV27; d_call: TRBD2; cdr3_aa: ASTHGLAGGVEQF
v_call: TRBV19; d_call: NA; cdr3_aa: ASSPSPGRGEQY
v_call: TRBV19; d_call: TRBD1; cdr3_aa: ASGQGAGNTIY
v_call: TRBV7-8; d_call: NA; cdr3_aa: ASSLGGLRYT
v_call: TRBV2; d_call: NA; cdr3_aa: ASRATGHYNEQF
v_call: TRBV7-9; d_call: TRBD1; cdr3_aa: ASSSTGVWGANVLT